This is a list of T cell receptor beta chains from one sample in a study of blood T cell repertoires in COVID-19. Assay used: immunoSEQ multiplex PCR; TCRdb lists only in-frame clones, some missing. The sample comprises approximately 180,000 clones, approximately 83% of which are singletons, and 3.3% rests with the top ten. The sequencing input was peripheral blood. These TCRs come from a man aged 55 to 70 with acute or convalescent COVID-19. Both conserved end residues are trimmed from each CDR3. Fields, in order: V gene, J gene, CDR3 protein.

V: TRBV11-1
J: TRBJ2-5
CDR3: ASSMEGRRETQY

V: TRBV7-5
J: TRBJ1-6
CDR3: VRSLEEGNSPLH

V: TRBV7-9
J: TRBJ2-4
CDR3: ASSAAQGKNIQY

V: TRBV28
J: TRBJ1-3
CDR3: ASSFHRGGSGNTIY

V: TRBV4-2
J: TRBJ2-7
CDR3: ASSSLAGVEQY

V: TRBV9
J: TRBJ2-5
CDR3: ASSAGVAGSKETQY

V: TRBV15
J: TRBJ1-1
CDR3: AAKPGGNTEAF

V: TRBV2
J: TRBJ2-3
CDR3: ASRLSGTGMDTQY

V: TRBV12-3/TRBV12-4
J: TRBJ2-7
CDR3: ATSQDIYYEQY

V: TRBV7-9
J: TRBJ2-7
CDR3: ASSLSSPEQY

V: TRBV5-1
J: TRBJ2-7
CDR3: ASSAAPGASYEQY

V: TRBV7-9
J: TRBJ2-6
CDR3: ASRRNPGTGGSGANVLT

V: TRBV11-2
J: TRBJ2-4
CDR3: ASSLQGQNYKNIQY

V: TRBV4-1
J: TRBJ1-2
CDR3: ASSQRVNYGYT

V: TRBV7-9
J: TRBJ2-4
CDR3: ASSLVDSLAKNIQY

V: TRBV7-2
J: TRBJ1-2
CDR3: ASSPGRGGYGYT

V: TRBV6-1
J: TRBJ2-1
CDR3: ASSSGRGSYNEQF

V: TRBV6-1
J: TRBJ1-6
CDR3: ASSEFSRLH

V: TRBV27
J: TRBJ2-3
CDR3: ASSSPTSVGTDTQY

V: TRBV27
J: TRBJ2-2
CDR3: ASSKIGGAGITGELF

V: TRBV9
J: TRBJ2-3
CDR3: ASSVMGLGRVDTQY

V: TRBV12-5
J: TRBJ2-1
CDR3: ASGLGRFYNEQF

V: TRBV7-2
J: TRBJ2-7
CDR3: ASSVGLAVNYEQY

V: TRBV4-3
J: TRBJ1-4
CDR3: ASSLDRGGEKLF

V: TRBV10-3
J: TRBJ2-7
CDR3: ATQYRGGDVGSYEQY

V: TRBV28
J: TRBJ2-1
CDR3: ASSLIGGRDEQF

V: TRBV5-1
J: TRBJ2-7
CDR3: ASSLVVTGAEQY

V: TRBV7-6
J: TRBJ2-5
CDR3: ASSLVTSGRGIQY

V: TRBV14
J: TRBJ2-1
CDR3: ASSQGTSGAFSSYNEQF

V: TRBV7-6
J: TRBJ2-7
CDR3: ASSRRSLVAYEQY

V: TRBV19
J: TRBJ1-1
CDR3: ATSPTGDGTEAF

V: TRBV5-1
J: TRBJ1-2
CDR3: ASSQAPGQGFYGYT

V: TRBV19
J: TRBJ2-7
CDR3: ASSADRRGYEQY

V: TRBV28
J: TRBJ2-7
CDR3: ASGDILRSYEQY

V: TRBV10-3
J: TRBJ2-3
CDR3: AISDSQGTDTQY

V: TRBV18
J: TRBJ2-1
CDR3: ASSPPGFSYEQF

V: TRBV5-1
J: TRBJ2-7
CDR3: ASSLAAGIDPYEQY

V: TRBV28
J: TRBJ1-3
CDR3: ASCRRTGSSGNTIY

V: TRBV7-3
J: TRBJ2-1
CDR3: ASSLYVGLAGGPGEQF